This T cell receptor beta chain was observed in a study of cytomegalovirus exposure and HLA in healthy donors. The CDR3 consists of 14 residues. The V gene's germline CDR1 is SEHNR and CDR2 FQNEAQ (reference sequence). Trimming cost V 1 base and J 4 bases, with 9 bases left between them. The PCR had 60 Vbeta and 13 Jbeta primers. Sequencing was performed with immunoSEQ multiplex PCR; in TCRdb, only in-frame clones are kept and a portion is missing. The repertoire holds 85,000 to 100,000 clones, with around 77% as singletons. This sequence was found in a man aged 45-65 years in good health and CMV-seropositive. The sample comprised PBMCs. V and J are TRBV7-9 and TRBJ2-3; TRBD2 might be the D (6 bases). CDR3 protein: CASSLVGGPDTQYF. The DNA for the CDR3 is TGTGCCAGCAGCTTAGTGGGGGGACCAGATACGCAGTATTTT.